These 7 T cell receptor beta chains originate from one sample sequenced in a study of blood T cell repertoires in COVID-19. Using immunoSEQ multiplex PCR, the repertoire was profiled, and TCRdb retains in-frame clones only, with some absent. The sample has some 320,000 clones; 90% are singletons. Specimen: PBMCs or T cells enriched from blood (not recorded which). The receptor set was obtained from a man in his sixties who had recovered from COVID-19.

V usage is TRBV9 and J usage is TRBJ1-1; perhaps TRBD1 as D (6 bases). The CDR3 has 16 amino acids. Germline V gene lookup returns CDR1 SGDLS and CDR2 YYNGEE. Trimming took off 4 bases at V and 1 base at J, with 17 bases between the two ends. The chain's CDR3 is CASSKNPTDRNTEAFF. CDR3 in DNA: TGTGCCAGCAGCAAAAATCCCACGGACAGGAACACTGAAGCTTTCTTT. Drawing the rest from reference TRBV9 and TRBJ1-1, the complete variable domain is DSGVTQTPKHLITATGQRVTLRCSPRSGDLSVYWYQQSLDQGLQFLIQYYNGEERAKGNILERFSAQQFPDLHSELNLSSLELGDSALYFCASSKNPTDRNTEAFFGQGTRLTVV.

The chain employs TRBV7-3 and TRBJ2-1; D may be TRBD1 (6 bases). The CDR3 covers 20 residues. Trimming pared 5 bases from V and 2 bases from J, leaving 28 bases between. Germline-derived CDR1 and CDR2 are SGHTA and FQGTGA. CDR3 protein: CASSRPHLGAGVEPYNEQFF. The DNA for the CDR3 is TGTGCCAGCAGCCGGCCCCACTTGGGAGCAGGGGTTGAACCCTACAATGAGCAGTTCTTC.

The chain employs TRBV5-4 and TRBJ1-2, with no clear D. V lost 0 bases, J lost 2 bases, and 11 bases lay in between. The CDR3 loop spans 15 amino acids. In germline, CDR1 is SGHNT, CDR2 YYREEE (reference sequence). CDR3 residues: CASSLDGSSNYGYTF. The CDR3 nucleotides are TGTGCCAGCAGCTTGGATGGCAGTAGCAACTATGGCTACACCTTC.

The chain links TRBV27 to TRBJ1-3, with 8 bases that match TRBD1. V dropped 2 bases and J dropped 0; count of bases not matched to a gene: 0. Germline V gene sequence: CDR1 MNHEY, CDR2 SMNVEV (reference sequence). The CDR3 is made up of 15 amino acids. This CDR3 reads CASSLQGASGNTIYF. The CDR3 DNA is TGTGCCAGCAGTTTACAGGGGGCCTCTGGAAACACCATATATTTT.

V is TRBV19 and J is TRBJ1-5; D call uncertain. The CDR3 extends over 14 amino acids. V was clipped by 9 bases and J by 0 bases, with 12 bases between them. Germline-derived CDR1 and CDR2 are LNHDA and SQIVND (reference sequence). The chain's CDR3 is CASKPTGSNQPQHF. The CDR3 region has the DNA TGTGCCAGCAAACCCACGGGTAGCAATCAGCCCCAGCATTTT.

CDR3 in amino acids: CASTALRTGGLQETQYF. The CDR3 DNA follows: TGCGCCAGCACCGCGCTACGGACAGGGGGTTTACAAGAGACCCAGTACTTC. The chain carries TRBV5-1 and TRBJ2-5; TRBD1 aligns across 10 bases. Germline V CDR1 and CDR2: SGHRS, YFSETQ. The CDR3 consists of 17 residues. V shed 6 bases, J shed 2 bases, and the junction held 13 bases outside the gene matches.

The chain links TRBV2 to TRBJ1-2; no clear D gene. CDR1 and CDR2 from the germline V gene are SNHLY and FYNNEI. This CDR3 comprises 8 residues. V shed 9 bases and J shed 8 bases, with 4 bases lying between them. CDR3 amino acids: CAREGYTF. CDR3 nucleotide sequence: TGTGCCAGGGAGGGCTACACCTTC.